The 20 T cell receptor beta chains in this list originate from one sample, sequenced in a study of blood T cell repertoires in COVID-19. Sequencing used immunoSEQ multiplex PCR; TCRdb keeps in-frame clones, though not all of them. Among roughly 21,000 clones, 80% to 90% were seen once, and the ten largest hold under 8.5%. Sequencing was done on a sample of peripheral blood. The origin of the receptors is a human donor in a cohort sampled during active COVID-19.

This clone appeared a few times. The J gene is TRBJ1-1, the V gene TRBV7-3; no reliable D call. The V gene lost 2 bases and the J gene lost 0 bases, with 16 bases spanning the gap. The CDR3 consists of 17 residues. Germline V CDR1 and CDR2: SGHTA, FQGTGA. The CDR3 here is CASSLGPGGSMNTEAFF. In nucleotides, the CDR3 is TGTGCCAGCAGCTTAGGACCGGGAGGAAGTATGAACACTGAAGCTTTCTTT.

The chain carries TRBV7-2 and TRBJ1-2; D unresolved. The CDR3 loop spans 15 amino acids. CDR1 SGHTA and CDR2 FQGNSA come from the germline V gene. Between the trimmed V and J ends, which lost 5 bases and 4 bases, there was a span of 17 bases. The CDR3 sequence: CASSPFENPGYGYTF. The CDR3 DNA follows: TGTGCCAGCAGCCCCTTCGAAAACCCAGGCTATGGCTACACCTTC. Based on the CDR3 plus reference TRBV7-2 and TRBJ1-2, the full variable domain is GAGVSQSPSNKVTEKGKDVELRCDPISGHTALYWYRQSLGQGLEFLIYFQGNSAPDKSGLPSDRFSAERTGGSVSTLTIQRTQQEDSAVYLCASSPFENPGYGYTFGSGTRLTVV.

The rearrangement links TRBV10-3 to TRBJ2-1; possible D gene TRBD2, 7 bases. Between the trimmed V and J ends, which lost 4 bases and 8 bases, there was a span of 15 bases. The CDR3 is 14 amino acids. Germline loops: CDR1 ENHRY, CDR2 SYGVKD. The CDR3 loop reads CAISGARGGDEQFF. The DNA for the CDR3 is TGTGCCATCAGTGGGGCTAGGGGGGGCGATGAGCAGTTCTTC.

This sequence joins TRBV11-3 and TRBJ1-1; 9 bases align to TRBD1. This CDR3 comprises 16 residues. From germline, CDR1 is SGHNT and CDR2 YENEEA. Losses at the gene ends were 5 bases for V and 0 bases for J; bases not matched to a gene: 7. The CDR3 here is CASSQNRGLLNTEAFF. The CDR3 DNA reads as TGTGCCAGCAGCCAGAACAGGGGGCTGTTGAACACTGAAGCTTTCTTT.

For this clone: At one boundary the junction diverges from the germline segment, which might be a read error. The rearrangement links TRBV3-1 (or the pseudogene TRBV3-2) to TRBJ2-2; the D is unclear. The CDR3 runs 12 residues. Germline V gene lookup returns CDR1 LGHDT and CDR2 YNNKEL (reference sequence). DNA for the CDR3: TGTGCCAGCAGCCAGAGCACCCGGGAGCTGTTTTTT. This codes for CASSQSTRELFF.

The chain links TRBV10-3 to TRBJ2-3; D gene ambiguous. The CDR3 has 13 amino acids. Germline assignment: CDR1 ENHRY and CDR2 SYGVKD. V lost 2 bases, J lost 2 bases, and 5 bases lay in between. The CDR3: CAISEAVTDTQYF. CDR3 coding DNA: TGTGCCATCAGTGAGGCAGTCACAGATACGCAGTATTTT.

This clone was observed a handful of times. Here the CDR3 DNA reads TGTGCCAGCAGCCAAGGGGGACAGGGGGCTGTCACCGGGGAGCTGTTTTTT. Encoded protein: CASSQGGQGAVTGELFF. V and J are TRBV3-1 (or the pseudogene TRBV3-2) and TRBJ2-2; 12 nucleotides line up with TRBD1. V trimming: 1 base; J trimming: 4 bases; junction bases outside the gene matches: 4. Germline CDR1 reads LGHDT; CDR2 reads YNNKEL (reference sequence). CDR3 length: 17 amino acids.

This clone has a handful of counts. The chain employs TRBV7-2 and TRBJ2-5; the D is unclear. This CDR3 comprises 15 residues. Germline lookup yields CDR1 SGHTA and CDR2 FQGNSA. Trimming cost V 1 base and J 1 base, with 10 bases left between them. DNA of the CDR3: TGTGCCAGCAGCTTAGGAGGTGGCGGCCAAGAGACCCAGTACTTC. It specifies CASSLGGGGQETQYF.

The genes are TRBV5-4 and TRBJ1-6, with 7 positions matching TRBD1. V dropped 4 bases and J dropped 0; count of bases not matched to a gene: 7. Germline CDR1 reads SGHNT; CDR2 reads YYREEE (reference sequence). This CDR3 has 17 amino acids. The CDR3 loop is CASSQGGARSYNSPLHF. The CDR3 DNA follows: TGTGCCAGCAGCCAGGGGGGCGCCCGCTCCTATAATTCACCCCTCCACTTT.

CDR3 DNA sequence: TGCGCCAGCAGCGAAACCGGGACAGGGTTTCAGCCCCAGCATTTT. Translation: CASSETGTGFQPQHF. The chain is built from TRBV4-1 and TRBJ1-5, with TRBD1 matching 9 bases. V gave up 5 bases and J gave up 6 bases; unmatched junction bases: 8. This CDR3 has 15 residues. CDR1 and CDR2 (germline): MGHRA, YSYEKL.

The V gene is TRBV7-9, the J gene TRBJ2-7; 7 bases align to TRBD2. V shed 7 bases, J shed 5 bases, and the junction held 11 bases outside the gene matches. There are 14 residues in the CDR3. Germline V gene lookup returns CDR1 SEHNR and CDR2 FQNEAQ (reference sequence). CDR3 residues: CASNDPGGFHEQYF. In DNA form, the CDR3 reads TGTGCCAGCAACGATCCCGGGGGGTTCCACGAGCAGTACTTC.

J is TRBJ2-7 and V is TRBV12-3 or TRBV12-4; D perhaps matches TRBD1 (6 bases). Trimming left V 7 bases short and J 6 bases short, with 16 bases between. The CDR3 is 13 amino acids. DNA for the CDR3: TGTGCCAGCACCACAGGGACATTCGGCGAGCAGTACTTC. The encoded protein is CASTTGTFGEQYF.

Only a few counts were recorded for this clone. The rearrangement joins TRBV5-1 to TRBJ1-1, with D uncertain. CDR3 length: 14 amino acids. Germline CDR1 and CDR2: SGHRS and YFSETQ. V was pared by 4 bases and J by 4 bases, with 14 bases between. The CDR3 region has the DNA TGCGCCAGCAGCCCATCAGAGGGTGGCACTGAAGCTTTCTTT. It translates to CASSPSEGGTEAFF.

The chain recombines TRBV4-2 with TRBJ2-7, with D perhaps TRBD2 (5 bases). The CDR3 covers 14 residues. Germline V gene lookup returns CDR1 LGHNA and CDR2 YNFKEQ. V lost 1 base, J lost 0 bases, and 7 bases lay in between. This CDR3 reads CASSQGRNSYEQYF. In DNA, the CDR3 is TGTGCCAGCAGCCAAGGGAGGAACTCCTACGAGCAGTACTTC.

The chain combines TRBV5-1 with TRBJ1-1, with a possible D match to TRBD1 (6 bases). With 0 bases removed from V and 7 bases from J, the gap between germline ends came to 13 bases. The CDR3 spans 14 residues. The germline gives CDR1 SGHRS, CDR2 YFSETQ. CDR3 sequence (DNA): TGCGCCAGCAGCTTGGGACAGGCCACCTATGAAGCTTTCTTT. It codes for CASSLGQATYEAFF. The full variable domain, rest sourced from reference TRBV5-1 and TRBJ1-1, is KAGVTQTPRYLIKTRGQQVTLSCSPISGHRSVSWYQQTPGQGLQFLFEYFSETQRNKGNFPGRFSGRQFSNSRSEMNVSTLELGDSALYLCASSLGQATYEAFFGQGTRLTVV.

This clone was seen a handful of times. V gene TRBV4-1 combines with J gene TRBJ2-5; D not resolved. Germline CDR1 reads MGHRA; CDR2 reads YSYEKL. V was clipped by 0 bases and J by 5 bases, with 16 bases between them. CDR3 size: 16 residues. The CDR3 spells CASSQEAVGNRETQYF. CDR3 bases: TGCGCCAGCAGCCAAGAGGCGGTCGGCAATAGGGAGACCCAGTACTTC.

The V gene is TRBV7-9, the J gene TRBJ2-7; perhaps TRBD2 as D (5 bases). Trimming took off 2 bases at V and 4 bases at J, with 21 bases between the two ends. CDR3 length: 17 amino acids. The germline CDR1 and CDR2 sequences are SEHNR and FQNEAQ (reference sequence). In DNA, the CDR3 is TGTGCCAGCAGCTTATACTCCGCCAGGAGGACCCTGTACGAGCAGTACTTC. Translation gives CASSLYSARRTLYEQYF.

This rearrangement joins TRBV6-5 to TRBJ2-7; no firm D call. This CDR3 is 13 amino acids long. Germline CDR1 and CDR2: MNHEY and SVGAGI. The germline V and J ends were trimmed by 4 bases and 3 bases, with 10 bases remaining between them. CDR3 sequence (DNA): TGTGCCAGCAGTTCCTCAACAGACTACGAGCAGTACTTC. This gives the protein CASSSSTDYEQYF.

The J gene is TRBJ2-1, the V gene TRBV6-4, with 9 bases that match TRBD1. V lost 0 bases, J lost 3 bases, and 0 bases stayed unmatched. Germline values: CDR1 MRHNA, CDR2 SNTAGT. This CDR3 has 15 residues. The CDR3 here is CASSDSTGGYNEQFF. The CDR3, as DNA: TGTGCCAGCAGTGACTCGACAGGGGGCTACAATGAGCAGTTCTTC.

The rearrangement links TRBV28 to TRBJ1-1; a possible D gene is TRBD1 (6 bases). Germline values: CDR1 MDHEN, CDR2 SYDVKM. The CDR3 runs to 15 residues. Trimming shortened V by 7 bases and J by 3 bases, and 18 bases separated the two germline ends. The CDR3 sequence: CASIPWGRADTEAFF. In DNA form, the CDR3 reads TGTGCCAGCATCCCCTGGGGGCGGGCAGACACTGAAGCTTTCTTT.